The 2 T cell receptor beta chains below all came from one sample that was sequenced in a study of blood T cell repertoires in COVID-19. Sequencing used immunoSEQ multiplex PCR; TCRdb keeps in-frame clones, though not all of them. The sample holds 210,000 or so clones; roughly nine tenths are singletons and the top ten take 2.5% to 3.5%. The sequencing input was PBMCs or T cells enriched from blood (not recorded which). These receptors were collected from a woman aged 50 to 60 in a cohort exposed to, infected with or recovered from COVID-19 (not recorded which).

The V call is TRBV28, the J call TRBJ2-5, with TRBD2 identical over 7 bases. Germline-derived CDR1 and CDR2 are MDHEN and SYDVKM. V was pared by 5 bases and J by 6 bases, with 12 bases of the junction left unmatched. The CDR3 spans 15 residues. The CDR3 here is CASSEGRGGDKTQYF. The CDR3 DNA is TGTGCCAGCAGTGAAGGACGGGGAGGGGATAAGACCCAGTACTTC.

This clone has a single count. CDR3 loop: CASSSQPVAGGSTDTQYF. CDR3 nucleotide sequence: TGCGCCAGCAGCTCCCAACCGGTAGCGGGGGGGAGCACAGATACGCAGTATTTT. The chain links TRBV4-1 to TRBJ2-3; 11 bases are shared with TRBD2. Germline V gene sequence: CDR1 MGHRA, CDR2 YSYEKL. V lost 5 bases, J lost 0 bases, and 10 bases stayed unmatched. The CDR3 loop spans 18 amino acids.